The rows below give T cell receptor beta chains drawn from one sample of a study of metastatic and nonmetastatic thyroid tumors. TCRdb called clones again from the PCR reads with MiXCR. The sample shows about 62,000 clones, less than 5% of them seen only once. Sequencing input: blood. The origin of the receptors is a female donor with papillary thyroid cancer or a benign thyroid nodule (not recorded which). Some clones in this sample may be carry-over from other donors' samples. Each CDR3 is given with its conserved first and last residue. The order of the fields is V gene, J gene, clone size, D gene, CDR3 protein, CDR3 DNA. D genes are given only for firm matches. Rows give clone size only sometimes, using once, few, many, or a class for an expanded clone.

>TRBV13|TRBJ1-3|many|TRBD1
CASTQLTGQGYSGNTIYF
TGTGCCAGCACTCAGCTTACGGGACAGGGCTACTCTGGAAACACCATATATTTT
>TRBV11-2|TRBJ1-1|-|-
CASSLDQGLGTEAFF
TGTGCCAGCAGCTTAGATCAAGGGCTCGGGACTGAAGCTTTCTTT
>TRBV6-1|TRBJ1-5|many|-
CASSYKCWFSIQPQHF
TGTGCCAGCAGTTATAAATGTTGGTTTTCAATACAGCCCCAGCATTTT
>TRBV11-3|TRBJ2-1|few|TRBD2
CASSLGGVAGGDHHNEQFF
TGTGCCAGCAGCTTAGGAGGTGTCGCGGGAGGCGACCACCACAATGAGCAGTTCTTC
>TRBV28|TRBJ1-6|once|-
CASSQGPINNSPLHF
TGTGCCAGCAGCCAGGGACCGATAAATAATTCACCCCTCCACTTT
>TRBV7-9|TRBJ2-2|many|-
CASGDTGELFF
TGTGCCAGCGGGGACACCGGGGAGCTGTTTTTT
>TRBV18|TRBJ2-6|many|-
CASSGGANSGANVLTF
TGTGCCAGCTCAGGAGGGGCCAACTCTGGGGCCAACGTCCTGACTTTC
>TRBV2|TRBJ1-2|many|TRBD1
CASGLRGRENNYGYTF
TGTGCCAGCGGCCTCAGGGGGCGCGAAAATAACTATGGCTACACCTTC
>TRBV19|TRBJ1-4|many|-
CASSIGTRGIEKLFF
TGTGCCAGTAGTATTGGGACAAGGGGAATAGAAAAACTGTTTTTT
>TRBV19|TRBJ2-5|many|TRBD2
CASSRLGLAGGTSGTQYF
TGTGCCAGTAGTCGCCTGGGACTAGCGGGAGGCACAAGTGGGACCCAGTACTTC
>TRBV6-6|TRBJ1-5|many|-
CASSYFSGTNQPQHF
TGTGCCAGCAGTTACTTCTCCGGGACAAATCAGCCCCAGCATTTT
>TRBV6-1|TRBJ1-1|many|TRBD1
CASRGDRRHTEAFF
TGTGCCAGCAGGGGGGACAGGCGCCACACTGAAGCTTTCTTT
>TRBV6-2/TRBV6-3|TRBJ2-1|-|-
CASRPLWDNEQFF
TGTGCCAGCAGACCCCTTTGGGACAATGAGCAGTTCTTC
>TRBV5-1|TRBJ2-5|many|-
CASSSAPGDGETQYF
TGCGCCAGCAGCTCCGCCCCGGGAGACGGAGAGACCCAGTACTTC
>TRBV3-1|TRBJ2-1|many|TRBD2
CASSWRTSGRNEQFF
TGTGCCAGCAGCTGGAGGACTAGCGGGAGGAATGAGCAGTTCTTC
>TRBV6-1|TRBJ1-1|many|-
CASSRKGGQNTEAFF
TGTGCCAGCAGTCGCAAGGGGGGGCAGAACACTGAAGCTTTCTTT
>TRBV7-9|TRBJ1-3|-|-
CASSLDRLGGNTIYF
TGTGCCAGCAGCTTAGACAGGTTGGGAGGAAACACCATATATTTT
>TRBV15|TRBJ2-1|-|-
CATSDAVGPGALNEQFF
TGTGCCACCAGCGACGCAGTGGGGCCCGGGGCTTTAAATGAGCAGTTCTTC
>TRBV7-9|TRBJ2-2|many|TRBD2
CASNAPGLVGAGELFF
TGTGCCAGCAACGCACCGGGACTAGTCGGCGCCGGGGAGCTGTTTTTT
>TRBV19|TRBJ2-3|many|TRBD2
CASSSSAGGADTQYF
TGTGCCAGTAGTTCCTCAGCGGGAGGTGCAGATACGCAGTATTTT
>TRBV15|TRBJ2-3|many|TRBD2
CATSRVAPMSGRKVSDTQYF
TGTGCCACCAGCAGAGTAGCCCCTATGAGCGGGAGGAAGGTGTCGGATACGCAGTATTTT
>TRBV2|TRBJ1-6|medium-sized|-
CASMEFEPDNSPLHF
TGTGCCAGCATGGAGTTCGAGCCAGATAATTCACCCCTCCACTTT
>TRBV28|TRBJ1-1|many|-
CASSLQGSTEAFF
TGTGCCAGCAGTTTACAGGGGTCCACTGAAGCTTTCTTT